The TCR beta chain described here comes from a study of blood T cell repertoires in COVID-19. Whole-study context: In each case, the material was cDNA or gDNA derived from T cells, B-cell-depleted T cells, or PBMCs.

The CDR3 runs 18 residues. Losses at the gene ends were 0 bases for V and 7 bases for J; bases not matched to a gene: 15. Germline V lookup: CDR1 LGHDT, CDR2 YNNKEL (reference sequence). Source study methods: Scientists estimated how many nucleated cells there were by amplifying reference gene primers. TCRdb's copy holds only in-frame clones and misses some; the assay was immunoSEQ multiplex PCR. Clone size and V and J calls were adopted from that table, with D and trimming inferred from the DNA. In the table there are approximately 220,000 clones, 65% to 85% of which are singletons. The receptor was isolated from a woman of 80 years or more with acute or convalescent COVID-19. The source material was peripheral blood. The chain employs TRBV3-1 (or the pseudogene TRBV3-2) and TRBJ1-5; 7 bases are a match to TRBD1. This CDR3 is CASSQDRGLTGNVQPQHF. In DNA form, the CDR3 reads TGTGCCAGCAGCCAAGATAGGGGGTTGACAGGGAATGTACAGCCCCAGCATTTT.